This T cell receptor beta chain originates from a study of blood T cell repertoires in COVID-19. Original processing notes: Cell counts per sample came from amplifying reference gene primers. Using immunoSEQ multiplex PCR, the repertoire was profiled, and TCRdb retains in-frame clones only, with some absent. Clone size and V and J calls were adopted from that table, with D and trimming inferred from the DNA. The data contain under 250,000 clones, 83% of them singletons. The CDR3 loop spans 14 amino acids. Per the germline V gene, CDR1 is MNHNS and CDR2 is SASEGT. J gave up 8 bases and V 3 bases, and 4 bases lay outside the gene matches.

The sequencing sample was made of peripheral blood. The rearrangement joins TRBV6-1 to TRBJ1-4; 9 nucleotides line up with TRBD1. The origin of this receptor is a human donor in a cohort sampled during active COVID-19. CDR3 nucleotides: TGTGCCAGCAGTGACGGGACAGGGCGGGAAAAACTGTTTTTT. Its protein is CASSDGTGREKLFF.